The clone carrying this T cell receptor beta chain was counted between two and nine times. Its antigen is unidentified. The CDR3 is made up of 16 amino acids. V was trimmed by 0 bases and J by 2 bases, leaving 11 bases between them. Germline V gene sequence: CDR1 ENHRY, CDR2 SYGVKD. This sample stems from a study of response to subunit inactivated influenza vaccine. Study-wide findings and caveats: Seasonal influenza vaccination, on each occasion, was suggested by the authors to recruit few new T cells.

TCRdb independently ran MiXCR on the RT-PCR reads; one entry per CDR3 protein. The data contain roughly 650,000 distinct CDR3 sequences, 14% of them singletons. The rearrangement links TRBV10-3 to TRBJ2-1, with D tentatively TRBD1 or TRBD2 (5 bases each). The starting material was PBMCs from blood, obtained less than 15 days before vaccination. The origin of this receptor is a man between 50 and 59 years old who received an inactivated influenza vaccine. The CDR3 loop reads CAISESVVGPYNEQFF. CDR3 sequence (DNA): TGTGCCATCAGTGAGTCGGTAGTGGGACCCTACAATGAGCAGTTCTTC.